The clone carrying this T cell receptor beta chain was seen a few times. Its antigen remains unknown. This record comes from a study of beta chain features in type 1 diabetes. Whole-study results and caveats: TCRB CDR3s were moderately but significantly shorter in Type 1 diabetes patients in all four CD4+ subsets.

The sequenced template was cDNA made from the entire isolated RNA. Here immunoSEQ multiplex PCR was the method, and the copy in TCRdb shows in-frame clones only, minus some. The sample shows hundreds of thousands of clones, more than 12% of them seen only once. This CDR3 is built from 14 residues. CDR1 is SEHNR, CDR2 FQNEAQ, per germline (reference sequence). V lost 7 bases and J lost 1, with 13 bases in between. Every donor provided one heparinised blood draw, which averaged roughly 120 mL. The TCR sequence derives from a young man with type 1 diabetes. This rearrangement joins TRBV7-9 to TRBJ1-1; possible D gene TRBD1, 6 bases. The sample comprised naive CD4+ T cells from blood. The CDR3 loop reads CASNPDRRNTEAFF. The CDR3 bases are TGTGCCAGCAATCCCGACAGGAGGAACACTGAAGCTTTCTTT.